This T cell receptor (beta chain) was sequenced during a study of T cell repertoires in cytomegalovirus infection. Study-level information: From public TCR beta signatures came an indication of both CMV infection and matching HLA type.

With regard to this clonotype: Its specificity is unknown.

Points from the study as a whole: What dominated the ex vivo response were HLA-C-restricted CMV-specific TCR beta clonotypes. Adding up the frequency of public TCR beta families identified people who carried CMV plus the relevant HLA.

TCRdb re-derived calls from the reads in MiXCR, one entry per CDR3 protein. Here the sample spans 200,000 to 250,000 distinct CDR3 sequences, over 20% being singletons. Sequencing input: CD8+ T cells from PBMCs. This TCR came from a human donor in good health (CMV status not recorded). Some clones in this sample may be carry-over from other donors' samples.

The CDR3, as DNA: TGTGCCAGTATTATTGGTGGGGGTGAAGCTTTCTTT. Protein sequence: CASIIGGGEAFF. This chain joins TRBV19 and TRBJ1-1; a possible D gene is TRBD1 (5 bases). Trimming took off 7 bases at V and 7 bases at J, with 13 bases between the two ends. The CDR3 is 12 amino acids. Looked up from germline, CDR1 is LNHDA and CDR2 is SQIVND (reference sequence).